The 5 T cell receptor beta chains below all came from one sample that was sequenced in a study of blood T cell repertoires in COVID-19. TCRdb keeps only in-frame clones here, not all; method: immunoSEQ multiplex PCR. The top ten hold 8.4% of the sample, which has some 170,000 clones, over 80% seen once. Material for sequencing was peripheral blood. These receptors originate from a woman aged 70 to 79 with acute or convalescent COVID-19.

J is TRBJ1-5 and V is TRBV7-9; a weak D match, TRBD1 (6 bases). V was trimmed by 2 bases and J by 2 bases, leaving 13 bases between them. The germline V gene has CDR1 SEHNR and CDR2 FQNEAQ (reference sequence). The CDR3 length is 16 residues. For the CDR3, the DNA is TGTGCCAGCAGCTTAAAGGGGGGGTTGGGCAATCAGCCCCAGCATTTT. Translated: CASSLKGGLGNQPQHF.

J is TRBJ2-1 and V is TRBV18; TRBD2 matches 15 bases. The germline V gene has CDR1 KGHSH and CDR2 LQKENI. The V gene end was trimmed by 2 bases and the J gene end by 9 bases; junction bases not matched to a gene: 5. CDR3 length equals 16 residues. The CDR3: CASSPRTSGGAGEQFF. The DNA of the CDR3 is TGTGCCAGCTCACCAAGGACTAGCGGGGGGGCCGGTGAGCAGTTCTTC.

The chain carries TRBV19 and TRBJ2-3; D possibly corresponds to TRBD2 (5 bases). V lost 3 bases and J 4 bases, leaving 14 bases between the germline ends. CDR3 length equals 15 residues. Germline lookup yields CDR1 LNHDA and CDR2 SQIVND (reference sequence). CDR3 residues: CASSIWLAGADTQYF. CDR3 nucleotides: TGTGCCAGTAGTATCTGGCTAGCAGGCGCAGATACGCAGTATTTT.

The chain carries TRBV2 and TRBJ1-2; a weak D match, TRBD1 (6 bases). The CDR3 extends over 16 amino acids. With 8 bases removed from V and 0 bases from J, the gap between germline ends came to 19 bases. CDR1 SNHLY and CDR2 FYNNEI come from the germline V gene. This chain's CDR3 is CASPVITGKTNYGYTF. CDR3 nucleotides: TGTGCCAGCCCGGTGATCACAGGGAAAACTAACTATGGCTACACCTTC.

This rearrangement joins TRBV18 to TRBJ2-5, with D maybe TRBD1 (5 bases). This CDR3 is 14 amino acids long. The V gene's germline CDR1 is KGHSH and CDR2 LQKENI. Trimming pared 1 base from V and 2 bases from J, leaving 8 bases between. The CDR3 spells CASSPLRTQETQYF. CDR3 DNA: TGTGCCAGCTCACCACTCCGGACACAAGAGACCCAGTACTTC.